This T cell receptor (beta chain) stems from a study of cytomegalovirus exposure and HLA in healthy donors. Study-wide results and limits: The classifier, whose performance was assessed in both the original and validation cohorts, reportedly diagnosed cytomegalovirus status with high specificity and sensitivity. Some V segments could not be told apart, so they were left out, TRBV6-2 and TRBV6-3 among them. Later analysis suggested most CMV-associated TCR beta chains were HLA-restricted. Previous analysis showed most TCR beta V segments were productive about 87% or about 30% of the time.

Looked up from germline, CDR1 is SGHAT and CDR2 is FQNNGV. V lost 8 bases and J lost 0; bases outside the gene matches: 2. The CDR3 is 13 amino acids. With 60 Vbeta and 13 Jbeta primers, the PCR was carried out. Clones were read by immunoSEQ multiplex PCR, and TCRdb kept only the in-frame ones, dropping some. This sample has fewer than 150,000 clones, with 77% found just once. For this clone: Its antigen is undetermined.

The sample was PBMCs. The gene calls are TRBV11-2 and TRBJ2-7; TRBD1 matches 9 bases. This clonotype was obtained from a human donor in good health. DNA for the CDR3: TGTGCCAGCGGGACAGGGCACTCCTACGAGCAGTACTTC. Protein sequence: CASGTGHSYEQYF.